This T cell receptor (beta chain) was documented in a study of cytomegalovirus exposure and HLA in healthy donors. Study findings and constraints: On later analysis, the bulk of CMV-associated TCR beta chains appeared to be HLA-restricted. The study dropped some indistinguishable V segments, TRBV6-2 and TRBV6-3 among them.

The primer mix had 60 Vbeta and 13 Jbeta primers. Method: immunoSEQ multiplex PCR; TCRdb's copy keeps in-frame clones and lacks some. The table shows 140,000 to 150,000 clones, with under 85% occurring only once. The CDR3 runs to 14 residues. CDR1 and CDR2 (germline): LNHDA, SQIVND (reference sequence). Trimming stripped 3 bases from V and 4 bases from J, with 10 bases between. A remark on this clone: The antigen is not known.

This TCR was recovered from a woman aged 40 to 49 in good health and CMV-seropositive. Sequencing was done on a sample of PBMCs. V gene TRBV19 combines with J gene TRBJ1-5; no definite D call. The CDR3 region has the DNA TGTGCCAGTAGTATGGTGGGAGAAAATCAGCCCCAGCATTTT. Translating it yields CASSMVGENQPQHF.